This record covers a single TCR beta chain. The antigen is unknown. The junction and the germline gene differ at one end; a read error may be behind it. These data originate in a study of OX40 agonist ivuxolimab in advanced cancers. Study-level information: Patients were infused with ivuxolimab every 2 weeks at 0.01 to 10 mg/kg. The study, taken as a whole, reports: Averaging showed that CD8+ T cells had more expanded clones than CD4+ did.

Measured with immunoSEQ multiplex PCR; TCRdb has only the in-frame clones, and not every one. The sample shows about 75,000 clones, under 95% of them seen only once. Germline CDR1 KGHSH, CDR2 LQKENI. The CDR3 covers 13 residues. The sequencing here drew on CD4+ or CD8+ T cells sorted from blood, taken in a trial of the OX40 agonist ivuxolimab. The TCR was taken from an adult with an advanced solid tumor such as melanoma, head and neck, liver or kidney cancer. This chain joins TRBV18 and TRBJ2-5; D could derive from TRBD1 or TRBD2 (5 bases each). The CDR3 DNA sequence: TGTGCCAGCTCACCACGGGACCCAGAGGCCCAGTACTTC. This sequence encodes CASSPRDPEAQYF.